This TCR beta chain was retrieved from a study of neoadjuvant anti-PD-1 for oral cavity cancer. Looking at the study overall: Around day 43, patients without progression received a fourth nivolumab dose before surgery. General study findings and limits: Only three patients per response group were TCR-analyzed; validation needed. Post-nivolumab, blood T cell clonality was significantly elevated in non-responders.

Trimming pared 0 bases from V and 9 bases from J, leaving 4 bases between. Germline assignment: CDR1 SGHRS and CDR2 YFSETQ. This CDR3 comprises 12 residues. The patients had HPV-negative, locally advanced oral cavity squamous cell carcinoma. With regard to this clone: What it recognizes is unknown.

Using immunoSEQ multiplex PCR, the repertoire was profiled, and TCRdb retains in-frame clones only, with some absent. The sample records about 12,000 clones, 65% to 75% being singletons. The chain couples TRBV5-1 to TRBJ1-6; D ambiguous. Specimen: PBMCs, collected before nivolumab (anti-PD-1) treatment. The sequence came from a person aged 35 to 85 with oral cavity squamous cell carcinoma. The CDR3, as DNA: TGCGCCAGCAGCTTGGAGGGTTCACCCCTCCACTTT. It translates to CASSLEGSPLHF. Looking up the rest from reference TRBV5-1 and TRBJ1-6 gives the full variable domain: KAGVTQTPRYLIKTRGQQVTLSCSPISGHRSVSWYQQTPGQGLQFLFEYFSETQRNKGNFPGRFSGRQFSNSRSEMNVSTLELGDSALYLCASSLEGSPLHFGNGTRLTVT.